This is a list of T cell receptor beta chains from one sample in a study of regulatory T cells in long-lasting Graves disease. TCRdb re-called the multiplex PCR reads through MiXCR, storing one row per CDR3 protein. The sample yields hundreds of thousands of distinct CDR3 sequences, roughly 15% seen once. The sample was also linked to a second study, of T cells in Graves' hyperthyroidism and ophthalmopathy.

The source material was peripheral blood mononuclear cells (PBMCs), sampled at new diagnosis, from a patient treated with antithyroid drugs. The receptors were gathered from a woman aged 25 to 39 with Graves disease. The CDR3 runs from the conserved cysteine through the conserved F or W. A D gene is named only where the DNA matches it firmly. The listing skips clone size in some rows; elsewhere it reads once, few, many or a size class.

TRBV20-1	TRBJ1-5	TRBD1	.	TGCAGTGTCCAGCAGGGGGTCAGTCAGCCCCAGCATTTT	CSVQQGVSQPQHF
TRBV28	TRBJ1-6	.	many	TGTGCCAGCAGTTTAGTTTTGGGGGCTTATTCACCCCTCCACTTT	CASSLVLGAYSPLHF
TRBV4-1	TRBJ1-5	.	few	TGCGCCAGCAGCCAAGTCGGCCTTGGCAATCAGCCCCAGCATTTT	CASSQVGLGNQPQHF
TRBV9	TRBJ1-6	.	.	TGTGCCAGCAGCGCACACAGGGTCGGGAATTCACCCCTCCACTTT	CASSAHRVGNSPLHF
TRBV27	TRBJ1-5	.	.	TGTGCCAGCAGTTTACCAGGGAGTGATCAGCCCCAGCATTTT	CASSLPGSDQPQHF
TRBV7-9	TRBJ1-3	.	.	TGTGCCAGCAGCTCAAAGTCGGCGGGGTCTGGAAACACCATATATTTT	CASSSKSAGSGNTIYF
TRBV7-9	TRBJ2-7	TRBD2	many	TGTGCCAGCAGCCTAGCGGGAGACCCCTACGAGCAGTACTTC	CASSLAGDPYEQYF
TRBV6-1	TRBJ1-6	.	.	TGTGCCAGCAGCGCTTTTAGGGGAGGGAGTAATTCACCCCTCCACTTT	CASSAFRGGSNSPLHF
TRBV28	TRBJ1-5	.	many	TGTGCCAGCAGTTTATCAGGGAACCGTCAGCCCCAGCATTTT	CASSLSGNRQPQHF
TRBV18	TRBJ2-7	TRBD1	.	TGTGCCAGCGCTCTCGACAGGGGTTCTTACGAGCAGTACTTC	CASALDRGSYEQYF
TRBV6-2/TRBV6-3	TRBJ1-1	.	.	TGTGCCAGCAGTTCGCGGGTGGCTATGAACACTGAAGCTTTCTTT	CASSSRVAMNTEAFF
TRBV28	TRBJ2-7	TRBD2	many	TGTGCCAGCAGAGTAACTAGCGGGAGGGGCGAGCAGTACTTC	CASRVTSGRGEQYF
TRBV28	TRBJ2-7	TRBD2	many	TGTGCCAGCAGCAAACTAGCGGGAGGCGCCTACGAGCAGTACTTC	CASSKLAGGAYEQYF